The 10 T cell receptor beta chains in this list originate from one sample, sequenced in a study of cytomegalovirus exposure and HLA in healthy donors. The PCR had 60 Vbeta and 13 Jbeta primers. Assay used: immunoSEQ multiplex PCR; TCRdb lists only in-frame clones, some missing. The sample lists fewer than 250,000 clones, roughly four fifths occurring once. Sequencing input: PBMCs. Receptors were obtained from a woman in her twenties or thirties in good health and CMV-seropositive.

The chain is built from TRBV6-1 and TRBJ1-5; D gene unclear. The germline V and J ends were trimmed by 1 base and 0 bases, with 10 bases remaining between them. Germline V lookup: CDR1 MNHNS, CDR2 SASEGT. There are 16 residues in the CDR3. CDR3: CASSEGAVYSNQPQHF. The CDR3 DNA reads as TGTGCCAGCAGTGAAGGGGCAGTTTATAGCAATCAGCCCCAGCATTTT.

The table lists this clone with a few counts. This chain links TRBV19 with TRBJ2-1; 9 bases fit TRBD2. Unmatched junction bases numbered 19, after V lost 6 bases and J lost 1 base. The CDR3 consists of 20 residues. CDR1 and CDR2 from the germline V gene are LNHDA and SQIVND (reference sequence). CDR3 sequence (DNA): TGTGCCAGTAGCTACCCGGGACTAGCACCCCAAAGGGGGTCCTACAATGAGCAGTTCTTC. Its protein is CASSYPGLAPQRGSYNEQFF.

This clone was seen a handful of times. The chain joins TRBV7-2 to TRBJ1-1; D is unresolved. The V gene's germline CDR1 is SGHTA and CDR2 FQGNSA. V was trimmed by 2 bases and J by 11 bases, leaving 12 bases between them. The CDR3 covers 12 residues. CDR3 in amino acids: CASSLSVVIAFF. CDR3 nucleotides: TGTGCCAGCAGCTTATCTGTAGTCATCGCTTTCTTT.

V and J are TRBV29-1 and TRBJ2-5, with 7 positions matching TRBD2. Germline CDR1 is SQVTM and CDR2 is ANQGSEA. V gave up 7 bases and J gave up 4 bases; unmatched junction bases: 9. This CDR3 spans 13 amino acids. The CDR3 nucleotides read TGCAGCGCTGGGAGGGGTCGGGGAGAGACCCAGTACTTC. It encodes CSAGRGRGETQYF. The full variable domain, in which reference TRBV29-1 and TRBJ2-5 provide the parts outside the CDR3, is SAVISQKPSRDICQRGTSLTIQCQVDSQVTMMFWYRQQPGQSLTLIATANQGSEATYESGFVIDKFPISRPNLTFSTLTVSNMSPEDSSIYLCSAGRGRGETQYFGPGTRLLVL.

Of note for this clone: This same CDR3 is encoded by further DNA sequences in the sample. The chain carries TRBV27 and TRBJ2-7; D not certain. This CDR3 region has 13 residues. Germline assignment: CDR1 MNHEY and CDR2 SMNVEV (reference sequence). The V end was cut by 0 bases, the J end by 3 bases, with 6 bases between. CDR3 in DNA: TGTGCCAGCAGTTTATCGCCTAGCTACGAGCAGTACTTC. This gives the protein CASSLSPSYEQYF.

The rearrangement links TRBV10-3 to TRBJ2-7; possibly TRBD2 for D (5 bases). Trimming removed 3 bases at V and 2 bases at J, with 11 bases between. The CDR3 has 14 amino acids. Germline loops: CDR1 ENHRY, CDR2 SYGVKD. The CDR3 coding sequence is TGTGCCATCAGTGATTCGGGGAACCCCTACGAGCAGTACTTC. It codes for CAISDSGNPYEQYF.

A few counts support this clone. The junction departs from the called germline gene at one end, perhaps through a read error. This chain uses TRBV5-4 with TRBJ2-7; tentative D call: TRBD2 (6 bases). The CDR3 runs 14 residues. Germline CDR1 SGHNT, CDR2 YYREEE (reference sequence). The CDR3 protein is CASSLPGVSHEQYF. The DNA for the CDR3 is TGTGCCAGCAGCTTGCCGGGAGTCTCCCACGAGCAGTACTTC.

The V call is TRBV27, the J call TRBJ2-1, with 7 bases aligning to TRBD2. CDR1 MNHEY and CDR2 SMNVEV come from the germline V gene (reference sequence). This CDR3 spans 16 amino acids. Trimming at V came to 3 bases and at J to 5 bases, leaving 10 bases not matched to a gene. CDR3: CASSFGRASGDNEQFF. The CDR3, as DNA: TGTGCCAGCAGTTTCGGTCGGGCTAGCGGAGACAATGAGCAGTTCTTC.

This chain uses TRBV7-8 with TRBJ1-5, with TRBD1 identical over 8 bases. This CDR3 is 17 amino acids long. Germline values: CDR1 SGHVS, CDR2 FQNEAQ. The V segment lost 5 bases and the J segment 0 bases; nucleotides outside the gene matches: 9. The CDR3 nucleotides read TGTGCCAGCAGCCCCCGGACAGGGCGAAATAGCAATCAGCCCCAGCATTTT. As protein: CASSPRTGRNSNQPQHF.

The V gene is TRBV15, the J gene TRBJ2-4; the D is unclear. Per the germline V gene, CDR1 is LNHNV and CDR2 is YYDKDF (reference sequence). The length of the CDR3 is 13 residues. V lost 6 bases to trimming and J lost 1 base, with 7 bases between them. As DNA, the CDR3 is TGTGCCACCAGTTCAATTGCCAAAAACATTCAGTACTTC. It specifies CATSSIAKNIQYF.